The clone carrying this TCR beta chain was counted between two and nine times. Its target is not known. The data originate from a study of glioma-infiltrating T cells. Whole-study results and caveats: Non-neoplastic patients had below-expected tissue-blood divergence, while all gliomas exceeded expectation. Very few CDR3 sequences were shared between tissue and blood.

Germline CDR1 and CDR2: GTSNPN and SVGIG (reference sequence). There are 13 residues in the CDR3. V was trimmed by 3 bases and J by 2 bases, leaving 10 bases between them. TCR alpha and beta CDR3 regions were amplified from RNA using iRepertoire nested multiplex PCR. One-step reverse transcription and amplification started from approximately 100-400 ng of tissue mRNA or PBMC total RNA. MiXCR, run by TCRdb on the multiplex PCR reads, gives a single entry per CDR3 protein. Found here are roughly 100,000 distinct CDR3 sequences, 25% to 35% of them singletons; the top ten hold approximately 46%. The clonotype comes from a human donor with low-grade glioma or glioblastoma, undergoing nonglioma brain surgery, or in good health (not recorded which). Sequenced material: glioma tissue, nonneoplastic brain tissue, or PBMCs (not recorded which). The chain links TRBV30 to TRBJ1-2; no clear D. DNA for the CDR3: TGTGCCTGGAGGGAAATGCGGAACTATGGCTACACCTTC. This encodes CAWREMRNYGYTF. The full variable domain, with the rest looked up from reference TRBV30 and TRBJ1-2, is SQTIHQWPATLVQPVGSPLSLECTVEGTSNPNLYWYRQAAGRGLQLLFYSVGIGQISSEVPQNLSASRPQDRQFILSSKKLLLSDSGFYLCAWREMRNYGYTFGSGTRLTVV.